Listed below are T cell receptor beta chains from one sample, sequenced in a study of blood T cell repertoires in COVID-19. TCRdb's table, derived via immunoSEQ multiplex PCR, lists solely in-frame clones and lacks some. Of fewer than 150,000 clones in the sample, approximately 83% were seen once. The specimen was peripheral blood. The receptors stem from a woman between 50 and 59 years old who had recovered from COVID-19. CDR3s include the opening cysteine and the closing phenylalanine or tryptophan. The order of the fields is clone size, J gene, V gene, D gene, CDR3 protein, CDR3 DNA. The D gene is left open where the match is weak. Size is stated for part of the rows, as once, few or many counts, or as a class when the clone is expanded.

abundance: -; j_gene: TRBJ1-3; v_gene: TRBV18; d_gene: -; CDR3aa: CASSPRQATPSGNTIYF; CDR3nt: TGTGCCAGCTCACCTCGACAGGCAACCCCATCTGGAAACACCATATATTTT
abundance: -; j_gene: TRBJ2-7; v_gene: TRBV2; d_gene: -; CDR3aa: CASTGELGTREQYF; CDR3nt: TGTGCCAGCACCGGGGAGCTAGGAACTCGGGAGCAGTACTTC
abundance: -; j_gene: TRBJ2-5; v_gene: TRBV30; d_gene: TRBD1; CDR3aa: CAWSRQGPETQYF; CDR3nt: TGTGCCTGGAGCAGACAGGGGCCGGAGACCCAGTACTTC
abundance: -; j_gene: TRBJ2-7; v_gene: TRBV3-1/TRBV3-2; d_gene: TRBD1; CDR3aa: CASSQRRGLEQYF; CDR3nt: TGTGCCAGCAGCCAACGCAGGGGGCTAGAGCAGTACTTC
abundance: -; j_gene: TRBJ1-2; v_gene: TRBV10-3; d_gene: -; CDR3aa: CAISVGGGAPTGYTF; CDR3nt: TGTGCCATCAGTGTAGGGGGGGGAGCCCCTACTGGCTACACCTTC
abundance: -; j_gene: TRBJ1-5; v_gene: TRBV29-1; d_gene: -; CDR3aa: CSPGGQPQHF; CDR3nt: TGCAGCCCCGGGGGGCAGCCCCAGCATTTT
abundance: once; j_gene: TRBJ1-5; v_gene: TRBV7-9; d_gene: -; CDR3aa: CASSLWRQGGNQPQHF; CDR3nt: TGTGCCAGCAGCTTGTGGCGGCAGGGTGGCAATCAGCCCCAGCATTTT
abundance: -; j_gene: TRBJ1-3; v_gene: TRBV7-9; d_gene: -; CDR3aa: CASTAARAGSPSGNTIYF; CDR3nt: TGTGCCAGCACCGCCGCCCGGGCCGGGAGCCCCTCTGGAAACACCATATATTTT
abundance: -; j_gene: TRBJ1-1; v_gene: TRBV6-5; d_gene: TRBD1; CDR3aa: CASSSRGTGNTEAFF; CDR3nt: TGTGCCAGCAGTTCAAGGGGGACAGGGAACACTGAAGCTTTCTTT
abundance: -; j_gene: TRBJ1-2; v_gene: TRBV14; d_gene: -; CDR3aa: CASSQDGTGLGGYTF; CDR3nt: TGTGCCAGCAGCCAAGACGGTACAGGGTTGGGCGGCTACACCTTC
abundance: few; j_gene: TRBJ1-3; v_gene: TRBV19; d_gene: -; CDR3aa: CASSSRRGGGNTIYF; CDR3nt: TGTGCCAGTAGTAGCAGAAGAGGCGGTGGAAACACCATATATTTT
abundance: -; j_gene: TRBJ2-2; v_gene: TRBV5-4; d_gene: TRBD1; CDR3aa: CATGGGRDRTGELFF; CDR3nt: TGTGCCACCGGAGGTGGGCGGGACAGGACCGGGGAGCTGTTTTTT
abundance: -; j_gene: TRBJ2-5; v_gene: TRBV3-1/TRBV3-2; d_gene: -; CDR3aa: CASSLGGAQGTQYF; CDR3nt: TGTGCCAGCAGCCTCGGAGGAGCCCAAGGGACCCAGTACTTC
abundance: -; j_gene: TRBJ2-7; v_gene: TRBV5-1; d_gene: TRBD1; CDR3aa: CASSPRLTGGFSYEQYF; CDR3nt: TGCGCCAGCAGCCCTCGATTGACAGGGGGATTCTCCTACGAGCAGTACTTC
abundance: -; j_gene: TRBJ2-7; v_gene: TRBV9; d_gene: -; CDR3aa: CASSVGRGGLYEQYF; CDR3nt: TGTGCCAGCAGCGTAGGAAGGGGGGGGCTCTACGAGCAGTACTTC
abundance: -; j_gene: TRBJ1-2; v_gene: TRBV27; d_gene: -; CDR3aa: CASSFHPVVNGYTF; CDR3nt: TGTGCCAGCAGTTTCCACCCCGTAGTGAATGGCTACACCTTC
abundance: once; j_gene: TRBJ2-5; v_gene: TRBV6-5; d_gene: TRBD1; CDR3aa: CASSYTGGLEKTQYF; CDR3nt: TGTGCCAGCAGTTACACAGGGGGGCTGGAAAAGACCCAGTACTTC
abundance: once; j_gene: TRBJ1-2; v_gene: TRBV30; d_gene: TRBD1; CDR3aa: CAWTKDRGLKGYTF; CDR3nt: TGTGCCTGGACTAAGGACAGGGGGCTGAAAGGCTACACCTTC
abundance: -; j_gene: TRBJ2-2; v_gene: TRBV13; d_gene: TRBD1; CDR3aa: CASSLDRDTGELFF; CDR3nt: TGTGCCAGCAGCCTAGACAGGGACACCGGGGAGCTGTTTTTT
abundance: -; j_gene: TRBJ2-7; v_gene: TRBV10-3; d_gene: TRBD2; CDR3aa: CAISTLAAYEQYF; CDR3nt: TGTGCCATCAGCACCCTAGCGGCCTACGAGCAGTACTTC
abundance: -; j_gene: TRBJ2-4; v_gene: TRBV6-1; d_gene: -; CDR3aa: CASSEARSGVILGGAKNIQYF; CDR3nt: TGTGCCAGCAGTGAAGCTAGGAGTGGGGTAATCCTAGGGGGTGCCAAAAACATTCAGTACTTC
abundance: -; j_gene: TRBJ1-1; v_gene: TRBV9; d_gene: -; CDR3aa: CASSVATGGNTEAFF; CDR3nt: TGTGCCAGCAGCGTAGCTACGGGGGGGAACACTGAAGCTTTCTTT
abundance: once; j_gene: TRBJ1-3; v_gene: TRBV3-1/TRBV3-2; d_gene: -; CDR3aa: CASQGGGNTIYF; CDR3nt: TGTGCCAGTCAAGGAGGAGGGAACACCATATATTTT
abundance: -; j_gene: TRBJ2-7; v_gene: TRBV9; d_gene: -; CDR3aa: CASSVRGDTSPYEQYF; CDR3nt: TGTGCCAGCAGCGTTCGTGGGGACACCTCGCCCTACGAGCAGTACTTC
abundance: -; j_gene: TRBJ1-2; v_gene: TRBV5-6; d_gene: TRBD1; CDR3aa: CASSHRDSVYGYTF; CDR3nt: TGTGCCAGCAGCCACCGGGACAGCGTATATGGCTACACCTTC
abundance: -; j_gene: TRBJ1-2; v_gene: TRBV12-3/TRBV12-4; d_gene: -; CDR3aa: CASSFSGEGGYTF; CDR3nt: TGTGCCAGCAGTTTTTCCGGGGAGGGTGGCTACACCTTC
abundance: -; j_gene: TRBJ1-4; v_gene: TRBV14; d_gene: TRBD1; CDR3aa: CASSQVLGQGDEKLFF; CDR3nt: TGTGCCAGCAGCCAAGTACTGGGACAGGGCGATGAAAAACTGTTTTTT
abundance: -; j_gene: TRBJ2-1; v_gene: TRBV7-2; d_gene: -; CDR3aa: CASSWDNYNEQFF; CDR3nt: TGTGCCAGCAGCTGGGACAACTACAATGAGCAGTTCTTC